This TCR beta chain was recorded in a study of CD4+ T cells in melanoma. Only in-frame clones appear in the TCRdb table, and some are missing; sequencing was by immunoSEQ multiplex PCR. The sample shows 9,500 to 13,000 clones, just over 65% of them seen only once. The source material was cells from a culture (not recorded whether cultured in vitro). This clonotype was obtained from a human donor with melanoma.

Here the CDR3 reads CASSILTSGRYNEQFF. CDR3 sequence (DNA): TGTGCCAGCAGCATTTTGACTAGCGGACGTTACAATGAGCAGTTCTTC. The rearrangement uses TRBV2 and TRBJ2-1; 9 bases fit TRBD2. From germline, CDR1 is SNHLY and CDR2 FYNNEI. CDR3 length: 16 amino acids. V lost 6 bases to trimming and J lost 4 bases; unmatched junction nucleotides: 10.